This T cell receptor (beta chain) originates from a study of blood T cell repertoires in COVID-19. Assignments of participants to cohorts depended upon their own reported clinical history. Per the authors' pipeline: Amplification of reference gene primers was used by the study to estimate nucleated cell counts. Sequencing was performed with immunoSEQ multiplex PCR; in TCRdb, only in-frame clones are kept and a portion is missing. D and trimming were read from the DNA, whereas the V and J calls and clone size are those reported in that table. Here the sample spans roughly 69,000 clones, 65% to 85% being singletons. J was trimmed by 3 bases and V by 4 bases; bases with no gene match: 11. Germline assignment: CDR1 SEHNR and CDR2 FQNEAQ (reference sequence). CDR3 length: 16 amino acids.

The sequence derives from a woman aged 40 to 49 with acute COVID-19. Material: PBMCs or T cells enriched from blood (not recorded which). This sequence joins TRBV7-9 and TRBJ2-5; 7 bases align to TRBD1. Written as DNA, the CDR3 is TGTGCCAGCAGCTCGCCCTTACAGGGGAGAAAAGAGACCCAGTACTTC. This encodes CASSSPLQGRKETQYF.